This T cell receptor beta chain comes out of a study of blood T cell repertoires in COVID-19. About the research overall: Italy, Spain and the United States were the sources of the convalescent and acute COVID-19 samples.

CDR3 length equals 16 residues. CDR1 and CDR2 (germline): GTSNPN, SVGIG (reference sequence). With 0 bases clipped from V and 1 base from J, the junction kept 4 bases outside the gene matches. Only in-frame clones appear in the TCRdb table, and some are missing; sequencing was by immunoSEQ multiplex PCR. The sample records about 280,000 clones, 70% to 90% being singletons. Participants were placed into cohorts based on the clinical history they reported. This chain connects TRBV30 to TRBJ1-5; 9 nucleotides agree with TRBD1. The sequence was collected from a woman aged 55-70 years in a cohort exposed to, infected with or recovered from COVID-19 (not recorded which). What was sequenced was PBMCs or T cells enriched from blood (not recorded which). The CDR3 protein is CAWSVETGGSNQPQHF. Written as DNA, the CDR3 is TGTGCCTGGAGTGTAGAGACAGGGGGAAGCAATCAGCCCCAGCATTTT.